Listed below are T cell receptor beta chains from one sample, sequenced in a study of blood T cell repertoires in COVID-19. Assay used: immunoSEQ multiplex PCR; TCRdb lists only in-frame clones, some missing. The sample yields fewer than 250,000 clones, over 90% seen once. Sequencing input: peripheral blood. Receptors originate from a man aged 30 to 45 with COVID-19, enrolled during active disease. Each CDR3 is given with its conserved first and last residue. D genes are given only for firm matches. The size field is filled for only some rows; it gives once, few, many or a size class.

v_call	j_call	clone_size	d_call	cdr3_nt	cdr3_aa
TRBV11-2	TRBJ2-3	.	.	TGTGCCAGCAGGCTAGAGACCGATACGCAGTATTTT	CASRLETDTQYF
TRBV5-4	TRBJ2-3	.	.	TGTGCCAGCAGAGGAGGTGGAAGCACAGATACGCAGTATTTT	CASRGGGSTDTQYF
TRBV6-5	TRBJ1-2	.	TRBD1	TGTGCCAGCAGCCCAGACAGGGGCTATGGCTACACCTTC	CASSPDRGYGYTF
TRBV6-5	TRBJ1-5	.	.	TGTGCCAGCACCACAGGGCTCCATCAGCCCCAGCATTTT	CASTTGLHQPQHF
TRBV5-1	TRBJ1-6	.	.	TGCGCCAGCAGCCCCCAGAGGATTAGCGGTTCACCCCTCCACTTT	CASSPQRISGSPLHF
TRBV2	TRBJ2-7	once	.	TGTGCCAGCAGTCCCAGGGGCTACGAGCAGTACTTC	CASSPRGYEQYF
TRBV2	TRBJ1-2	.	.	TGTGCCAGCAGTGAAACCCAGGGGAACTATGGCTACACCTTC	CASSETQGNYGYTF
TRBV5-1	TRBJ1-5	.	.	TGCGCCAGCAGCTTGGATGGGGCGAGCAATCAGCCCCAGCATTTT	CASSLDGASNQPQHF
TRBV4-1	TRBJ1-2	.	TRBD1	TGCGCCAGCAGCCAGGGAGGTCATCCCGGGACAGGGAGCGTTGATGGCTACACCTTC	CASSQGGHPGTGSVDGYTF
TRBV7-7	TRBJ2-5	.	TRBD2	TGTGCCAGCAGCCCCGGGGGAGCGGGGGTATCAGAGACCCAGTACTTC	CASSPGGAGVSETQYF
TRBV11-1	TRBJ2-1	.	.	TGTGCCAGCAGCTGGACAGAGTCCAGTGTAAGTGAGCAGTTCTTC	CASSWTESSVSEQFF
TRBV5-4	TRBJ2-7	.	TRBD2	TGTGCCAGCAGCTTCACTAGCGGGGGGGCGTTCGAGCAGTACTTC	CASSFTSGGAFEQYF
TRBV5-4	TRBJ2-1	.	TRBD2	TGTGCCAGCAGCTTGCCTACTAGCGGGGGGGGCGATGAGCAGTTCTTC	CASSLPTSGGGDEQFF
TRBV9	TRBJ1-1	.	TRBD1	TGTGCCAGCAGCGCACCAGGGGGCGCGGTAACTGAAGCTTTCTTT	CASSAPGGAVTEAFF
TRBV3-1/TRBV3-2	TRBJ1-2	.	.	TGTGCCAGCAGCCAAGGGCAGGGTGCTAACTATGGCTACACCTTC	CASSQGQGANYGYTF
TRBV3-1/TRBV3-2	TRBJ2-3	.	TRBD2	TGTGCCAGCAGCCAAGTTGGGGGGGTTAGCACAGATACGCAGTATTTT	CASSQVGGVSTDTQYF
TRBV10-3	TRBJ1-2	.	.	TGTGCCATCCAGGCTCCGGGGGATGGCTACACCTTC	CAIQAPGDGYTF
TRBV5-4	TRBJ2-5	.	TRBD1	TGTGCCAGCAGGACGATACAGGGGGCTCGAGAGACCCAGTACTTC	CASRTIQGARETQYF
TRBV6-6	TRBJ2-7	.	TRBD1	TGTGCCAGCAGCAAACCGGGACAGGGGCCCGAGCAGTACTTC	CASSKPGQGPEQYF
TRBV14	TRBJ2-5	.	TRBD1	TGTGCCAGCAGCCAGACTGGACAGGGGACCCAGTACTTC	CASSQTGQGTQYF
TRBV5-5	TRBJ1-2	once	TRBD1	TGTGCCAGCAGCTTGGTTAGCACAGGGGGGATTTATGGCTACACCTTC	CASSLVSTGGIYGYTF
TRBV14	TRBJ1-1	.	TRBD1	TGTGCCAGCAGCCAACTCTGGACAGGGGCCCCGGCTTTCTTT	CASSQLWTGAPAFF
TRBV30	TRBJ2-7	.	TRBD2	TGTGCCTCAGGGACTAGCGTTGGTAGGGACGAGCAGTACTTC	CASGTSVGRDEQYF
TRBV6-1	TRBJ2-3	once	.	TGTGCCAGCAGTGACGTCGGGGGATCCATCACAGATACGCAGTATTTT	CASSDVGGSITDTQYF
TRBV10-3	TRBJ1-2	.	.	TGTGCCATCAGTGAGCCCAGGGTAGGCTATGGCTACACCTTC	CAISEPRVGYGYTF
TRBV13	TRBJ2-1	.	TRBD1	TGTGCCAGCAGCTCCCCCTGGGGGACAGGGACGAACAATGAGCAGTTCTTC	CASSSPWGTGTNNEQFF
TRBV5-1	TRBJ1-1	.	.	TGCGCCAGCAGCCACGATTCAGGGGCGACTTTGAACACTGAAGCTTTCTTT	CASSHDSGATLNTEAFF
TRBV28	TRBJ1-1	.	TRBD1	TGTGCCAGCAACGTGGACAGGGGCGGGACTGAAGCTTTCTTT	CASNVDRGGTEAFF
TRBV5-1	TRBJ2-7	.	TRBD1	TGCGCCAGCAGCTTGGGGGACAGGGGATCCTACGAGCAGTACTTC	CASSLGDRGSYEQYF
TRBV2	TRBJ2-5	.	TRBD2	TGTGCCAGCAGTGCGTATGGCGGGGGGAACCAAGAGACCCAGTACTTC	CASSAYGGGNQETQYF
TRBV29-1	TRBJ1-1	once	.	TGCAGCGTTGAACGCCCGGGGATCAGCACTGAAGCTTTCTTT	CSVERPGISTEAFF
TRBV6-2/TRBV6-3	TRBJ1-2	.	.	TGTGCCAGCAGTTACGCCGGAGCCTGGGGCTACACCTTC	CASSYAGAWGYTF
TRBV6-1	TRBJ1-3	once	.	TGTGCCAGCAGTGACCAGGCAGAACCTGGAAACACCATATATTTT	CASSDQAEPGNTIYF
TRBV5-1	TRBJ1-3	.	TRBD1	TGCGCCAGCAGCTGGTGGGGACAGGGGGCAGACACCATATATTTT	CASSWWGQGADTIYF
TRBV7-9	TRBJ2-7	.	TRBD1	TGTGCCAGCAGCTTACAGGGGGCCAGGATCGACGAGCAGTACTTC	CASSLQGARIDEQYF
TRBV19	TRBJ1-5	.	TRBD1	TGTGCCAGTAGTCCTCGGACAGGGAATCAGCCCCAGCATTTT	CASSPRTGNQPQHF
TRBV19	TRBJ1-2	.	.	TGTGCCAGTTCGAAGGACAGCCTGGACCCCTATGGCTACACCTTC	CASSKDSLDPYGYTF
TRBV5-1	TRBJ2-1	once	.	TGCGCCAGCAGCTTGGTGGCCCTCGGTCAGGGGGGCGATGAGCAGTTCTTC	CASSLVALGQGGDEQFF
TRBV19	TRBJ1-1	.	TRBD1	TGTGCCAGTACCCAAGGGGGCCACACTGAAGCTTTCTTT	CASTQGGHTEAFF
TRBV5-1	TRBJ2-7	few	.	TGCGCCAGCAGCTTGGTTCGGGGCGAGCAGTACTTC	CASSLVRGEQYF
TRBV5-1	TRBJ1-2	.	TRBD1	TGCGCCAGCAGCTTATATGCGACAGGGGTTGATGGCTACACCTTC	CASSLYATGVDGYTF
TRBV6-5	TRBJ1-1	.	TRBD1	TGTGCCAGCAGGTTGGGACAGTTCACTGAAGCTTTCTTT	CASRLGQFTEAFF
TRBV7-9	TRBJ1-1	.	.	TGTGCCAGCAGGAACACAGTGAACACTGAAGCTTTCTTT	CASRNTVNTEAFF
TRBV7-6	TRBJ2-5	.	.	TGTGCCAGCAGCTTAGGCACGGGGGTCGAGACCCAGTACTTC	CASSLGTGVETQYF
TRBV7-9	TRBJ2-2	once	.	TGTGCCAGCAGCTTTGGACAGACAAACACCGGGGAGCTGTTTTTT	CASSFGQTNTGELFF
TRBV12-3/TRBV12-4	TRBJ1-3	.	.	TGTGCCAGCAGCCTCTCTGGAAACACCATATATTTT	CASSLSGNTIYF
TRBV11-2	TRBJ2-7	.	TRBD1	TGTGCCAGCAGCCGGGACAGGGGCTACGAGCAGTACTTC	CASSRDRGYEQYF
TRBV5-4	TRBJ2-7	.	.	TGTGCCAGCAGCTCCACAGGATCCTACGAGCAGTACTTC	CASSSTGSYEQYF
TRBV12-5	TRBJ1-1	once	TRBD1	TGTGCTAGTGCCGTAAGGGACAGAGACACTGAAGCTTTCTTT	CASAVRDRDTEAFF
TRBV11-3	TRBJ1-1	.	TRBD1	TGTGCCAGCAGCTTAACAGGGGGAGACACTGAAGCTTTCTTT	CASSLTGGDTEAFF
TRBV5-1	TRBJ2-3	.	TRBD1	TGCGCCAGCAGCTTGGAGGGGACAGGGGTGCAAGATACGCAGTATTTT	CASSLEGTGVQDTQYF
TRBV7-2	TRBJ2-3	.	TRBD2	TGTGCCAGCAGCACAAGACTAGCGGGGGGAAGGGATACGCAGTATTTT	CASSTRLAGGRDTQYF
TRBV6-1	TRBJ1-1	.	.	TGTGCCAGCAGTGAAGCGGCTGTGAACACTGAAGCTTTCTTT	CASSEAAVNTEAFF
TRBV5-1	TRBJ1-2	.	.	TGCGCCAGCAGCAACCGGGACATCATCTATGGCTACACCTTC	CASSNRDIIYGYTF